This note documents a single TCR beta chain sequence. Antigen: not known. Reverse transcription of all isolated RNA meant that expressed TCRB transcripts were sequenced. Sequencing used immunoSEQ multiplex PCR; TCRdb keeps in-frame clones, though not all of them. The sample has hundreds of thousands of clones, 11% seen once; the top ten hold over 0.015%. This CDR3 has 14 amino acids. Germline loops: CDR1 GTSNPN, CDR2 SVGIG (reference sequence). The J segment lost 1 base and the V segment lost 5 bases, leaving 6 bases of the junction unmatched. This record comes from a study of beta chain features in type 1 diabetes. Study at large: Comparable age, gender and cell yields were observed in patients relative to healthy donors. The examined sorted cells totaled some 99 million across samples.

General study points: For Type 1 diabetes patients, all four CD4+ subsets carried TCRB CDR3s that were moderately but significantly shorter.

CD4+ cells of the naive, central memory, regulatory and stem cell-like memory types were sorted via CD45RO/CCR7/CD25/CD127/CD95/CD27. The sequence was obtained from a man under 40 with type 1 diabetes. Sequencing used naive CD4+ T cells from blood. V usage is TRBV30 and J usage is TRBJ2-5; TRBD1 matches at 8 bases. The CDR3 sequence: CAWEAGGSQETQYF. The CDR3 DNA reads as TGTGCCTGGGAGGCAGGGGGCTCCCAAGAGACCCAGTACTTC.